Listed below are T cell receptor beta chains from one sample, sequenced in a study of Graves' ophthalmopathy and Graves' hyperthyroidism. MiXCR, run by TCRdb on the multiplex PCR reads, gives a single entry per CDR3 protein. The table has 1 million to 1.3 million distinct CDR3 sequences, about 38% seen once; the top ten hold around 10%. Material for sequencing was peripheral blood or thyroid tissue (not recorded which). The receptors were sampled from an adult man with Graves' hyperthyroidism. Both conserved end residues are part of each CDR3. A D gene is named only where the DNA matches it firmly. Where a row states a size, it is once, few, many or the class of an expanded clone; other rows omit it.

cdr3_nt cdr3_aa j_call cdr3_length d_call v_call clone_size
TGTGCCACCAGTGCCCCTGCGACAGGGATGCAAGAGACCCAGTACTTC CATSAPATGMQETQYF TRBJ2-5 16 TRBD1 TRBV24-1 many
TGTGCCACCAGTGCCAAAGACAGGGAAGGTCAGCCCCAGCATTTT CATSAKDREGQPQHF TRBJ1-5 15 TRBD1 TRBV24-1 many
TGTGCCAGCAGTCTCCGGGAGAGCTCCTACGAGCAGTACTTC CASSLRESSYEQYF TRBJ2-7 14 . TRBV12-3/TRBV12-4 many
TGCGCCAGCAGCTTGAGAGAGGGCTCCTATAATTCACCCCTCCACTTT CASSLREGSYNSPLHF TRBJ1-6 16 . TRBV5-1 few
TGCGCCAGCAGCTTGAACGCCGCCGGGACCCAGTACTTC CASSLNAAGTQYF TRBJ2-5 13 . TRBV5-1 many
TGTGCCAGCAGCAAAGACAGGGGTTTCAGTGGCTACACCTTC CASSKDRGFSGYTF TRBJ1-2 14 TRBD1 TRBV7-9 few
TGTGCCAGCAGCTGGACAGGGCGGGGGGAGACCCAGTACTTC CASSWTGRGETQYF TRBJ2-5 14 . TRBV7-2 .
TGCAGTGCTAGACTCCATATGTTGCAGTACTTC CSARLHMLQYF TRBJ2-5 11 . TRBV20-1 .
TGCAGTGCTAGAGGCCGGGGTGGGACAACAAATTCACCCCTCCACTTT CSARGRGGTTNSPLHF TRBJ1-6 16 . TRBV20-1 many
TGTGCCAGCAGGAGGACAGGGGAGGTATACCACTTT CASRRTGEVYHF TRBJ1-6 12 TRBD1 TRBV15 .
TGCAGCGTCGGTGACCCCGACTATGGCTACACCTTC CSVGDPDYGYTF TRBJ1-2 12 . TRBV29-1 .
TGCAGTGCTGTCCGTCTAGGGAAAAATAGCAATCAGCCCCAGCATTTT CSAVRLGKNSNQPQHF TRBJ1-5 16 . TRBV20-1 many
TGTGCCAGCAGTGTCGCCATGAACACTGAAGCTTTCTTT CASSVAMNTEAFF TRBJ1-1 13 . TRBV9 many
TGTGCCAGCAGTCCCCAGGGTCGCGACGAGCAGTACTTC CASSPQGRDEQYF TRBJ2-7 13 . TRBV6-5 .
TGTGCCAGCAGCGGGGACAGGGGGGGCAATCAGCCCCAGTACTTC CASSGDRGGNQPQYF TRBJ2-5 15 TRBD1 TRBV7-2 .
TGTGCCAGCAGCCCCAGGAGCTCTGGGGCCAACGTCCTGACTTTC CASSPRSSGANVLTF TRBJ2-6 15 . TRBV2 many
TGTGCCAGCATGAAGGACAGCTCCTATAATTCACCCCTCCACTTT CASMKDSSYNSPLHF TRBJ1-6 15 . TRBV7-8 .
TGTGCCAGCAGCTCCCGGGTCGAGCAGCCCCTCCACTTT CASSSRVEQPLHF TRBJ1-6 13 . TRBV2 .
TGTGCCAGCACCCCCCAGAGTTTTAACACTGAAGCTTTCTTT CASTPQSFNTEAFF TRBJ1-1 14 . TRBV6-5 .
TGTGCCAGCATCGATGCAGGGAACCAAGAGACCCAGTACTTC CASIDAGNQETQYF TRBJ2-5 14 . TRBV6-6 .
TGTGCCAGCAGCCAAAGCGGGAGGGACTCTGGGGCCAACGTCCTGACTTTC CASSQSGRDSGANVLTF TRBJ2-6 17 TRBD2 TRBV4-2 many
TGCAGTGCTAGAGCGCACGTCTCGTGGGGCGGGGAGCTGTTTTTT CSARAHVSWGGELFF TRBJ2-2 15 . TRBV20-1 .
TGCAGCGTGCTAGCGCCCTTCCACTTT CSVLAPFHF TRBJ1-6 9 . TRBV29-1 once
TGCGCCAGCAGCCGCGGCTCCCTGGGGGAGCAGTACTTC CASSRGSLGEQYF TRBJ2-7 13 . TRBV5-1 .
TGTGCCACACAGACAGGGACTTACTACGAGCAGTACTTC CATQTGTYYEQYF TRBJ2-7 13 . TRBV10-3 .
TGTGCCAGCAGCCTAACGACGACCCGGGACTTCATCTACGAGCAGTACTTC CASSLTTTRDFIYEQYF TRBJ2-7 17 . TRBV7-8 .
TGTGCCAGCAGCTTGTTTGTCGGCAGTTTGAACACTGAAGCTTTCTTT CASSLFVGSLNTEAFF TRBJ1-1 16 . TRBV5-5 .
TGTGCCAGCAGCTTAATGCGGACATTGGTCGCTGAAGCTTTCTTT CASSLMRTLVAEAFF TRBJ1-1 15 . TRBV7-9 once
TGTGCCAGCAGCCACGGGGACGCACTGAGAAGCTCTAGTGGCTACACCTTC CASSHGDALRSSSGYTF TRBJ1-2 17 . TRBV3-1 .
TGTGCCAGCAAGCACCCCCTTGGACAGGCTACGAACACCGGGGGGCTGTTTTTT CASKHPLGQATNTGGLFF TRBJ2-2 18 . TRBV7-6 .
TGTGCCAGTAGTATCTACAGAGGGACCGGGGGCTACAACACTGAAGCTTTCTTT CASSIYRGTGGYNTEAFF TRBJ1-1 18 . TRBV19 once
TGTGCCAGCAGCTCCGAGGTTCGGGTCAGCAATTCACCCCTCCACTTT CASSSEVRVSNSPLHF TRBJ1-6 16 . TRBV5-6 many
TGTGCCAGCAGCCAGGGGACAGCCGATAATGAAAAACTGTTTTTT CASSQGTADNEKLFF TRBJ1-4 15 TRBD1 TRBV7-2 few
TGCAGCGTTGAGGGTAGGGCCAGCGTCCTGACTTTC CSVEGRASVLTF TRBJ2-6 12 . TRBV29-1 .
TGTGCCAGCAGCCCCACCCGGGACGGTCCCCAGCATTTT CASSPTRDGPQHF TRBJ1-5 13 . TRBV9 few
TGTGCCAGCAGGGTGAGACGTCAGGGTGAGCAGTTCTTC CASRVRRQGEQFF TRBJ2-1 13 . TRBV2 .
TGCAGTGCTAGAACCCCTGGGGGGGGAAATCAGCCCCAGTACTTC CSARTPGGGNQPQYF TRBJ2-5 15 TRBD2 TRBV20-1 .
TGTGCCAGCAGGGGACGAGAAGGGGATGGAGCTTTCTTT CASRGREGDGAFF TRBJ1-1 13 . TRBV2 .
TGTGCCAGCAGGGGGCATAGTCAGCCCCAGCATTTT CASRGHSQPQHF TRBJ1-5 12 . TRBV12-3/TRBV12-4 many
TGTGCCAGCAGCCCGGACAGGGGGAAGGGCGAGCAGTACTTC CASSPDRGKGEQYF TRBJ2-7 14 TRBD1 TRBV6-5 many
TGTGCCAGCACTCCCCAGGGTAACTACGAGCAGTACTTC CASTPQGNYEQYF TRBJ2-7 13 . TRBV12-3/TRBV12-4 few
TGTGCCAGCAGAGACGGGTCCGTAAAACTGTTTTTT CASRDGSVKLFF TRBJ1-4 12 . TRBV11-2 many
TGTGCCAGCTCACCTTTAGGGTTACGGGAGCAGTACTTC CASSPLGLREQYF TRBJ2-7 13 . TRBV5-1 .
TGTGCCAGCAGCGATGCAACTAATGAAAAACTGTTTTTT CASSDATNEKLFF TRBJ1-4 13 . TRBV9 many
TGTGCCACCAGTGATTTGACTTCGACTAGCGGGGAGCTGTTTTTT CATSDLTSTSGELFF TRBJ2-2 15 . TRBV24-1 many
TGTGCCAGCAGCTTTCGGGACAGCTTTTATGAAAAACTGTTTTTT CASSFRDSFYEKLFF TRBJ1-4 15 TRBD1 TRBV7-9 .
TGTGCCAGCAGTATACAGGGGGCCGCTGAAGCTTTCTTT CASSIQGAAEAFF TRBJ1-1 13 TRBD1 TRBV25-1 few
TGTGCCAGCAGTGGACTACAATGGGGGGCAGGTCCGGAGCAGTACTTC CASSGLQWGAGPEQYF TRBJ2-7 16 . TRBV15 .
TGTGCCAGCAGGCGGACAGATCGACAAGAGACCCAGTACTTC CASRRTDRQETQYF TRBJ2-5 14 . TRBV10-3 .
TGCAGTGCTAGTCCTGGGGACAGAGAAAAACTGTTTTTT CSASPGDREKLFF TRBJ1-4 13 TRBD1 TRBV20-1 few
TGCAGTGCTTACGCACAGGCCGATCAGCCCCAGTACTTC CSAYAQADQPQYF TRBJ2-5 13 . TRBV20-1 .
TGCGCCAGCAGCCAAGAATCGGGCACTGAAGCTTTCTTT CASSQESGTEAFF TRBJ1-1 13 . TRBV5-1 .
TGTGCCAGCAGCTTATCGGAGACAGGGGGCGGCTACACCTTC CASSLSETGGGYTF TRBJ1-2 14 TRBD1 TRBV11-2 many
TGTGCCAGCAGTCCCCAACCCGGGACACTAAGCACTGAAGCTTTCTTT CASSPQPGTLSTEAFF TRBJ1-1 16 . TRBV12-3/TRBV12-4 .
TGTGCCACCAGTGATTTGGAGGACAGGGGGCAAAAGCGGGAGGCCTACGAGCAGTACTTC CATSDLEDRGQKREAYEQYF TRBJ2-7 20 TRBD1 TRBV24-1 many
TGCGCCAGCAGCCGAGGGGGCACGGTGAGTGAGTACGAGCAGTACTTC CASSRGGTVSEYEQYF TRBJ2-7 16 TRBD1 TRBV5-1 many
TGTGCCAGCAGGGCTAGGGACGGCCCCTACGAGCAGTACTTC CASRARDGPYEQYF TRBJ2-7 14 . TRBV2 many
TGTGACTACCGTTCGGGGTACCAAGAGACCCAGTACTTC CDYRSGYQETQYF TRBJ2-5 13 . TRBV24-1 .
TGCGCCAGCAGCCAAGAGGGAGGGAATGAAGCTTTCTTT CASSQEGGNEAFF TRBJ1-1 13 . TRBV4-3 few